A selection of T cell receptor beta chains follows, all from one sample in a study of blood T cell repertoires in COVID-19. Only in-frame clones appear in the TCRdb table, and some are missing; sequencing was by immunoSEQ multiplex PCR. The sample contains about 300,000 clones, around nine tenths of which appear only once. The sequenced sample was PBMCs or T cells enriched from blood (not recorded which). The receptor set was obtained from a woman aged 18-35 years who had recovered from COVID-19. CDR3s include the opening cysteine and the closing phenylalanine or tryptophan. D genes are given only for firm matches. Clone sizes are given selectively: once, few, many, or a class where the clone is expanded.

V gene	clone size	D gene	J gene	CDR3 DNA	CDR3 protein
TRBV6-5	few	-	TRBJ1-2	TGTGCCAGCAGGACCGACAGCTATGGCTACACCTTC	CASRTDSYGYTF
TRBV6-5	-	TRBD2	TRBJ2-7	TGTGCCAGCATGGTCGGGAGGGGCGAGCAGTACTTC	CASMVGRGEQYF
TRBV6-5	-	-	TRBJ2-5	TGTGCCAGCAGTTACTCAGGCGGACTACCAGAGACCCAGTACTTC	CASSYSGGLPETQYF
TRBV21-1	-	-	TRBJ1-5	TGTGCCAGCAGCGCAACAGGGGGTTCATCTTGGCCCCAGCATTTT	CASSATGGSSWPQHF
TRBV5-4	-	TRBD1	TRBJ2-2	TGTGCCAGCAGCCTGCCGGACAGGGGGCTTGACACCGGGGAGCTGTTTTTT	CASSLPDRGLDTGELFF
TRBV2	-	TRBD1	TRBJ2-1	TGTGCCAGCAGCCGGGACAGGGGTGCCAATGAGCAGTTCTTC	CASSRDRGANEQFF
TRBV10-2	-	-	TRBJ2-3	TGCGCCAGCAGTGATAACACCAGGGCGGTTGATACGCAGTATTTT	CASSDNTRAVDTQYF
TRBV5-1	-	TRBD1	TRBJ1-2	TGCGCCAGCAGCTTGATAATGCCGGGCGGGACAGGGTCAATCAACTATGGCTACACCTTC	CASSLIMPGGTGSINYGYTF
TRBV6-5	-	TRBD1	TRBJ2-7	TGTGCCAGCAGTTACTCGGCAGGGGGCAAAGGCGAGCAGTACTTC	CASSYSAGGKGEQYF
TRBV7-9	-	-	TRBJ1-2	TGTGCCAGCAGCTTAGGAGGAGTGAAAGGCTACACCTTC	CASSLGGVKGYTF
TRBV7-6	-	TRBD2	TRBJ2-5	TGTGCCAGCAGCTTAGCGCCGGTAGCGGGGGGCCGGGAGACCCAGTACTTC	CASSLAPVAGGRETQYF
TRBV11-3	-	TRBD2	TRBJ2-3	TGTGCCAGCAGCTCGGGACTAGCGGAAAGCACAGATACGCAGTATTTT	CASSSGLAESTDTQYF
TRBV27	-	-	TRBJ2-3	TGTGCCAGCAGTTTCGCAACAGGGTTAGGTACAGATACGCAGTATTTT	CASSFATGLGTDTQYF
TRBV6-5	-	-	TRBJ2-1	TGTGCCAGCAGTTACTCGGTCAGGGGTGAGCAGTTCTTC	CASSYSVRGEQFF
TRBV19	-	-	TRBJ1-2	TGTGCCAGTAGTATAGGCACGACAGGATATGGCTACACCTTC	CASSIGTTGYGYTF
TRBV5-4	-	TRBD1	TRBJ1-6	TGTGCCAGCAGCTCCGGGACAGGGGGTCGGAATTCACCCCTCCACTTT	CASSSGTGGRNSPLHF
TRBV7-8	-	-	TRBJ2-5	TGTGCCAGCAGCTTCCTCCAAGAGACCCAGTACTTC	CASSFLQETQYF
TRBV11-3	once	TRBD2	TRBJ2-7	TGTGCCAGCAGCCAGCGGGGGGGGGACTCCTACGAGCAGTACTTC	CASSQRGGDSYEQYF
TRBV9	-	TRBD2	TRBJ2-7	TGTGCCAGCAGCGTAGCTTCGGGAGGGACCCACGAGCAGTACTTC	CASSVASGGTHEQYF
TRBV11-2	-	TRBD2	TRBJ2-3	TGTGCCAGCAGCTTATTAGCGGGAGGGAGCACAGATACGCAGTATTTT	CASSLLAGGSTDTQYF
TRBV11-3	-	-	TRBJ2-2	TGTGCCAGCGAAGCCGTGGCGGGGTCCACCGGGGAGCTGTTTTTT	CASEAVAGSTGELFF
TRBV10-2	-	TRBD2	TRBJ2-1	TGCGCCGCCTGGCGGACTAGCGGGTCCAGCTCCTACAATGAGCAGTTCTTC	CAAWRTSGSSSYNEQFF
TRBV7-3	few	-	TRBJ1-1	TGTGCCAGCAGCCACGGGGGAGGCGCTGAAGCTTTCTTT	CASSHGGGAEAFF
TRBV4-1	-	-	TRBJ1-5	TGCGCCAGCAGCCCCCGGCGGGGTAGCAATCAGCCCCAGCATTTT	CASSPRRGSNQPQHF
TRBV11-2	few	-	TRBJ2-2	TGTGCCAGCAGCCGCAAGAGAACCGGGGAGCTGTTTTTT	CASSRKRTGELFF
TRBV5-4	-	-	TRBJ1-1	TGTGCCAGCAGCTTGGAGGATCGGGTTAACACTGAAGCTTTCTTT	CASSLEDRVNTEAFF
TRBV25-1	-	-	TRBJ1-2	TGTGCCAGCAGTGAATCAGTCACCGGGAGGGGCTACACCTTC	CASSESVTGRGYTF
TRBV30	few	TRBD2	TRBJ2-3	TGTGCCTGGAGTAATCTGGCGGGAGGGCCAGGAGGAGATACGCAGTATTTT	CAWSNLAGGPGGDTQYF
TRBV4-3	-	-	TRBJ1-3	TGCGCCAGCAGCCAAGATTGGGAGGGAGGCCGCTCTGGAAACACCATATATTTT	CASSQDWEGGRSGNTIYF
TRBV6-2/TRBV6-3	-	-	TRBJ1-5	TGTGCCAGCAGTTTACAGGGTCAGCCCCAGCATTTT	CASSLQGQPQHF
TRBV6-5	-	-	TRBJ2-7	TGTGCCAGCAGTCAGGAGGGAGCCTCCTACGAGCAGTACTTC	CASSQEGASYEQYF
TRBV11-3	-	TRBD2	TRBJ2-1	TGTGCCAGCAGCCAGGGACTAGTCTTCTCCGATGAGCAGTTCTTC	CASSQGLVFSDEQFF
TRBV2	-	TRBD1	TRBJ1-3	TGTGCCAGCAGAAGAGGACAGGACTCTGGAAACACCATATATTTT	CASRRGQDSGNTIYF